This paragraph covers one TCR beta chain sequence. The sample comes from a study of shared clonotypes between healthy human individuals. V lost 6 bases to trimming and J lost 4 bases, with 12 bases between them. The CDR3 is 14 residues long. Germline V gene lookup returns CDR1 MNHEY and CDR2 SMNVEV (reference sequence). For each subset, genomic DNA was distributed in equal portions over several immunoSEQ plates. Only in-frame clones appear in the TCRdb table, and some are missing; sequencing was by immunoSEQ multiplex PCR. The table lists under 600,000 clones, 97% of them singletons. Input material: naive CD4+ T cells sorted from blood. Subset reported: CD45RA+ positively selected. This TCR was sampled from a woman aged 25 to 39 in good health. The J gene is TRBJ2-2, the V gene TRBV27, with D possibly matching TRBD2 (6 bases). CDR3 sequence (DNA): TGTGCCAGCAGCACCTGGGGGGTCACCGGGGAGCTGTTTTTT. Protein: CASSTWGVTGELFF.